The clone carrying this T cell receptor beta chain showed up just once. Its target is not known. This entry is derived from a study of shared clonotypes between healthy human individuals. Study results and limitations: Sharing of clonotypes among donors was expected to vary with sequencing depth. About 5.2% was the fraction of naive CD4 clonotypes found shared across four donors.

The protocol was immunoSEQ multiplex PCR, while the TCRdb copy is restricted to in-frame clones and leaves out a portion. There are some 2 million clones in the sample; 95% occur only once, and 0.1% to 0.15% lies in the top ten. The CDR3 runs 15 residues. Germline values: CDR1 MNHEY, CDR2 SMNVEV (reference sequence). V was trimmed by 6 bases and J by 7 bases, leaving 19 bases between them. The receptor was isolated from a man between 18 and 29 years old in good health. The source material was naive CD4+ T cells sorted from blood. Sample subset: CD45RA+ positively selected. The rearrangement joins TRBV27 to TRBJ1-5; the D gene is possibly TRBD1 (6 bases). CDR3 in amino acids: CASSGGPQGTQPQHF. The CDR3 DNA follows: TGTGCCAGCAGCGGGGGACCCCAGGGGACCCAGCCCCAGCATTTT.